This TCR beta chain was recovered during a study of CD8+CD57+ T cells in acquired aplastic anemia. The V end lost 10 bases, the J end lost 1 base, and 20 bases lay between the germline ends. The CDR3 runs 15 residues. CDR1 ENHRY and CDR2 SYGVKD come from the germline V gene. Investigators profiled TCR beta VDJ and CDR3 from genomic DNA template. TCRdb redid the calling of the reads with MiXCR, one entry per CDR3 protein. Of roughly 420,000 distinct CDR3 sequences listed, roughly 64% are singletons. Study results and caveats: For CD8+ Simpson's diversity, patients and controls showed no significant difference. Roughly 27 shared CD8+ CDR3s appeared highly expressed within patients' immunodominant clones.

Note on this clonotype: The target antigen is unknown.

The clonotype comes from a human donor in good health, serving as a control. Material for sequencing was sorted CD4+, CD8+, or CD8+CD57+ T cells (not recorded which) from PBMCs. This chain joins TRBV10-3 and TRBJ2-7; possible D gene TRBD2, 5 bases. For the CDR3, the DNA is TGTGCCAGCAGCGGTACCTGGCAGGCGTCCTACGAGCAGTACTTC. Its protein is CASSGTWQASYEQYF.